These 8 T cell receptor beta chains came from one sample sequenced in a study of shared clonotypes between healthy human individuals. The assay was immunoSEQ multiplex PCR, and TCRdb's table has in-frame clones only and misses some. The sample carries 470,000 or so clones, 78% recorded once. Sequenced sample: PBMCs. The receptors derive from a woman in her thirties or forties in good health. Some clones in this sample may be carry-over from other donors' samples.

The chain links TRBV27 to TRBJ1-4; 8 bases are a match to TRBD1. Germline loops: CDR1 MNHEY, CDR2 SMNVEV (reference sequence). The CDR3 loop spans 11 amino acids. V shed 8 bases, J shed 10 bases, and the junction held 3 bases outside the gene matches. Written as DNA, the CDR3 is TGTGCCAGCGGACAGGGTCGAAAACTGTTTTTT. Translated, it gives CASGQGRKLFF.

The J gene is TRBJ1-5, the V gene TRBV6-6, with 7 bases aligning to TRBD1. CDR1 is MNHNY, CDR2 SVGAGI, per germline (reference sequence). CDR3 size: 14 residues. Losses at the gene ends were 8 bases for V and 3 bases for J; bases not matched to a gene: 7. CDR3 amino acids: CASSTGTDNQPQHF. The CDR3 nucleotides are TGTGCCAGCTCTACCGGGACAGACAATCAGCCCCAGCATTTT.

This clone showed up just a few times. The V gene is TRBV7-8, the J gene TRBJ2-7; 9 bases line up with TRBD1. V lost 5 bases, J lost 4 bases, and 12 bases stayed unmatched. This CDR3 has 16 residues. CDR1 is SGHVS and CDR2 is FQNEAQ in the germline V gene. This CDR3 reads CASSTLTGQGSYEQYF. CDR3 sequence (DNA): TGTGCCAGCAGCACCCTGACGGGACAGGGTTCGTACGAGCAGTACTTC. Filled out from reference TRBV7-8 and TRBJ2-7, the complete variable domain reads GAGVSQSPRYKVAKRGQDVALRCDPISGHVSLFWYQQALGQGPEFLTYFQNEAQLDKSGLPSDRFFAERPEGSVSTLKIQRTQQEDSAVYLCASSTLTGQGSYEQYFGPGTRLTVT.

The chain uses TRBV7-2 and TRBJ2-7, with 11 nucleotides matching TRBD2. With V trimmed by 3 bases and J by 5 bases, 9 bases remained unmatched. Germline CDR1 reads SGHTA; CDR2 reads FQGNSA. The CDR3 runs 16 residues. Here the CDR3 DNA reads TGTGCCAGCAGCTTGCAAGGGACTAGCGGACCGGACGAGCAGTACTTC. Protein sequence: CASSLQGTSGPDEQYF.

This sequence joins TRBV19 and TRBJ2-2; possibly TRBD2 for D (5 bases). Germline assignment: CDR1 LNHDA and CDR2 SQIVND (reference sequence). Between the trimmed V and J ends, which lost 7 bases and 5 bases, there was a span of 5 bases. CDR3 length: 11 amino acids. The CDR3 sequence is CASTGTGELFF. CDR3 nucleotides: TGTGCCAGTACGGGGACCGGGGAGCTGTTTTTT.

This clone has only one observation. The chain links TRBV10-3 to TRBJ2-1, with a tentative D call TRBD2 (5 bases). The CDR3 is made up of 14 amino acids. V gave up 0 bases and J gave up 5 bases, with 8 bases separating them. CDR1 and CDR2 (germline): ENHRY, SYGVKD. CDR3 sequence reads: CAISESDLDNEQFF. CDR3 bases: TGTGCCATCAGTGAGTCGGACTTAGACAATGAGCAGTTCTTC.

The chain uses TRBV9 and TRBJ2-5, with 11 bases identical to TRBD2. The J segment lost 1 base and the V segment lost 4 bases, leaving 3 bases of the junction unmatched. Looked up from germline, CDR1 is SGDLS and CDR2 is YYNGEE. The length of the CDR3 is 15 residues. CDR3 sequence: CASSYGTSGQETQYF. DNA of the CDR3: TGTGCCAGCAGCTACGGGACTAGCGGCCAAGAGACCCAGTACTTC.

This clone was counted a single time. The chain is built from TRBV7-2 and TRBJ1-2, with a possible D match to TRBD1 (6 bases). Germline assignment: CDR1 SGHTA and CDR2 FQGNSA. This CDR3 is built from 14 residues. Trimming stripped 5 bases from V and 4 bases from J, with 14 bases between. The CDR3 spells CASSIQQGSYGYTF. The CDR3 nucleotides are TGTGCCAGCAGCATCCAACAGGGTAGCTATGGCTACACCTTC.